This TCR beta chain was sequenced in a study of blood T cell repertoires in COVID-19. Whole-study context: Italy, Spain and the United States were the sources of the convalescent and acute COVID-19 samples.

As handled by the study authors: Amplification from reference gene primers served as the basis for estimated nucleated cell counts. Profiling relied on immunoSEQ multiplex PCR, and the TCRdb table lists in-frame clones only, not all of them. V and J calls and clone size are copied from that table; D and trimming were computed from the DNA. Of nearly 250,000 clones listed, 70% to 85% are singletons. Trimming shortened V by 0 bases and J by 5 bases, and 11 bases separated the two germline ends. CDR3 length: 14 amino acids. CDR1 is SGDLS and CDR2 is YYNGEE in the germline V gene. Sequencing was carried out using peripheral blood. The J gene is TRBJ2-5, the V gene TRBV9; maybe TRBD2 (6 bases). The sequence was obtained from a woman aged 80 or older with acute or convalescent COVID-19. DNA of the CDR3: TGTGCCAGCAGCGTAGTCGGAGGGGCCGAGACCCAGTACTTC. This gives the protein CASSVVGGAETQYF. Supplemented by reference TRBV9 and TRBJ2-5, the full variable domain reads DSGVTQTPKHLITATGQRVTLRCSPRSGDLSVYWYQQSLDQGLQFLIQYYNGEERAKGNILERFSAQQFPDLHSELNLSSLELGDSALYFCASSVVGGAETQYFGPGTRLLVL.